This T cell receptor (beta chain) was retrieved from a study of shared clonotypes between healthy human individuals. Across the study: Aged 18 to 49, the donors were two women and a few men.

CDR1 WSHSY and CDR2 SAAADI come from the germline V gene. The CDR3 totals 14 residues. The V and J ends lost 7 bases and 3 bases, in that order; junction bases with no gene match: 3. Sequenced by immunoSEQ multiplex PCR; TCRdb stores in-frame clones only, minus some. The table shows fewer than 1.8 million clones, with 97% to 99% occurring only once. The sequence came from a man younger than 45 in good health. The specimen was naive CD4+ T cells sorted from blood. Documented subset: CD45RA+ positively selected. The chain employs TRBV10-2 and TRBJ2-2, with 9 nucleotides matching TRBD1. The CDR3 region has the DNA TGCGCCAGCACTTGGACAGGGGACACCGGGGAGCTGTTTTTT. Translated: CASTWTGDTGELFF.